Following are 11 T cell receptor beta chains from one sample sequenced in a study of CD8+ T cells in alopecia areata. RNA extraction and reverse transcription yielded cDNA as sequencing template. Sequencing used immunoSEQ multiplex PCR; TCRdb keeps in-frame clones, though not all of them. This repertoire holds some 120,000 clones, and none appear only once. Sequencing was done on a sample of lesional skin. The receptors shown here come from a C3H/HeJ mouse with alopecia areata. The strain's MHC type: H2-k.

In its sample, this clone was seen many times. Gene names are mouse gene names. The CDR3 end falls 4 residues outside the read, so it is completed with the germline J gene. This chain joins TRBV13-3 and TRBJ2-1; no definite D call. The CDR3 totals 14 residues. With 0 bases removed from V and 4 bases from J, the gap between germline ends came to 8 bases. Germline V lookup: CDR1 NNHDY, CDR2 SYVADS. The CDR3 bases that were read are TGTGCCAGCAGTGATGTTTTCAATTATGCT. Translated: CASSDVFNYA. The CDR3 as a whole reads CASSDVFNYAEQFF.

This clone was seen at least ten times. At residue 16, the TCRdb protein departs from the DNA translation, so the protein shown here was derived from the DNA itself. Gene names and germline refer to mouse. The sequence runs out 3 residues before the end of the CDR3; the remainder is reconstructed from the germline J gene. The V and J genes are TRBV13-3 and TRBJ1-3, with TRBD1 matching 10 bases. V was pared by 0 bases and J by 0 bases, with 9 bases of the junction left unmatched. Germline V CDR1 and CDR2: NNHDY, SYVADS. The CDR3 has 19 residues. Partial CDR3 DNA: TGTGCCAGCAGTGATGCGGGACAGGGGTCCCCTTATTCTGGAAATACG. It translates to CASSDAGQGSPYSGNT. The whole CDR3 protein reads CASSDAGQGSPYSGNTLYF. The complete variable domain, with remaining parts taken from reference TRBV13-3 and TRBJ1-3, reads EAAVTQSPRSKVAVTGGKVTLSCHQTNNHDYMYWYRQDTGHGLRLIHYSYVADSTEKGDIPDGYKASRPSQENFSLILELASLSQTAVYFCASSDAGQGSPYSGNTLYFGEGSRLIVV.

About this clone: Gene names follow the mouse nomenclature. Read data end 4 residues before the CDR3 end; the end is taken from the germline J gene. The rearrangement links TRBV13-3 to TRBJ2-7; D may be TRBD2 (5 bases). Trimming shortened V by 0 bases and J by 0 bases, and 13 bases separated the two germline ends. The CDR3 loop spans 16 amino acids. CDR1 and CDR2 (germline): NNHDY, SYVADS. CDR3 protein: CASSDAPSGNSYEQYF. The part of the CDR3 DNA that was read is TGTGCCAGCAGTGATGCCCCATCTGGGAACTCCTAT.

With respect to this clone: Genes and germline are mouse. From the germline J gene comes the end of the CDR3, since the read stops 4 residues before it. This chain joins TRBV13-3 and TRBJ1-1, with 9 bases that match TRBD1. V was clipped by 5 bases and J by 1 base; unmatched bases: 3. The CDR3 is made up of 14 amino acids. Germline V CDR1 and CDR2: NNHDY, SYVADS. The CDR3 spells CASSDRGLNTEVFF. The sequenced CDR3 bases are TGTGCCAGCAGCGACAGGGGGTTAAACACA.

This clone was seen only a few times. The gene symbols are mouse symbols. The CDR3 end falls 4 residues outside the read, so it is completed with the germline J gene. The V gene is TRBV19, the J gene TRBJ1-2, with D hard to call. Germline values: CDR1 FNHDT, CDR2 SITEND (reference sequence). The CDR3 contains 12 residues. Incomplete CDR3 DNA: TGTGCCAGCAGCAAAGGGTGGTCC. As protein: CASSKGWS. The whole CDR3 protein is CASSKGWSDYTF.

This clone showed up many times. The gene names here belong to mouse. Read coverage stops 4 residues before the CDR3 terminus; the germline J gene supplies the remainder. Distinct nucleotide sequences in the sample also encode this CDR3. This rearrangement joins TRBV13-3 to TRBJ2-7, with 7 bases that match TRBD1. Germline assignment: CDR1 NNHDY and CDR2 SYVADS. The V gene end was trimmed by 5 bases and the J gene end by 3 bases; junction bases not matched to a gene: 5. The CDR3 extends over 13 amino acids. The covered CDR3 bases are TGTGCCAGCAGCCCACGGGACAGCTAT. Amino acids: CASSPRDSY. The full CDR3 protein is CASSPRDSYEQYF.

A remark on this clone: Gene names are mouse gene names. From the germline J gene comes the end of the CDR3, since the read stops 4 residues before it. J is TRBJ2-3 and V is TRBV13-3; 7 nucleotides match TRBD1. With 5 bases clipped from V and 2 bases from J, the junction kept 5 bases outside the gene matches. CDR1 NNHDY and CDR2 SYVADS come from the germline V gene. The CDR3 totals 14 residues. The CDR3 sequence is CASSSTGVAETLYF. The part of the CDR3 DNA that was read is TGTGCCAGCAGCTCTACAGGGGTTGCAGAA.

On this clone itself: Mouse names are used for the genes. The missing CDR3 end, 4 residues past where the read stops, is filled in from the germline J gene. This rearrangement joins TRBV13-1 to TRBJ2-5, with 7 bases fitting TRBD2. V dropped 1 base and J dropped 0; count of bases not matched to a gene: 5. Germline V gene sequence: CDR1 NSHNY, CDR2 SYGAGN. CDR3 length: 16 amino acids. The CDR3 is CASSDLLGDNQDTQYF. The CDR3 bases that were read are TGTGCCAGCAGTGATCTCCTGGGGGATAACCAAGAC.

This clone was seen ten or more times. Gene and germline names: mouse. The missing CDR3 end, 4 residues past where the read stops, is filled in from the germline J gene. The genes are TRBV1 and TRBJ2-5; 12 bases are a match to TRBD2. Germline V gene lookup returns CDR1 NSQYPW and CDR2 LRSPGD (reference sequence). The CDR3 is 15 amino acids. The DNA read from the CDR3 is TGCACCTGCAGTGCCCGACTGGGGGGGCGGGAC. Amino acids: CTCSARLGGRD. The complete CDR3 reads CTCSARLGGRDTQYF. The full variable domain, rest sourced from reference TRBV1 and TRBJ2-5, is VTLLEQNPRWRLVPRGQAVNLRCILKNSQYPWMSWYQQDLQKQLQWLFTLRSPGDKEVKSLPGADYLATRVTDTELRLQVANMSQGRTLYCTCSARLGGRDTQYFGPGTRLLVL.

This clone was observed at least ten times. Gene names are mouse gene names. From the germline J gene comes the end of the CDR3, since the read stops 4 residues before it. The chain carries TRBV13-3 and TRBJ2-5; the match to TRBD1 covers 9 bases. Per germline, CDR1 NNHDY and CDR2 SYVADS. CDR3 size: 14 residues. The CDR3 reads CASNPGTGLDTQYF. The CDR3 bases that were read are TGTGCCAGCAACCCCGGGACAGGGCTCGAC.

This clone came up a few times. All gene names here are mouse names. The read falls 4 residues short of the CDR3 end, and the missing part is taken from the germline J gene. The chain links TRBV1 to TRBJ2-2; the match to TRBD2 covers 13 bases. V was clipped by 6 bases and J by 3 bases; unmatched bases: 4. Germline V gene sequence: CDR1 NSQYPW, CDR2 LRSPGD (reference sequence). The CDR3 covers 16 residues. CDR3 DNA (partial): TGCACCTGCAGGGACTGGGGGGGCGCGGACACCGGG. Its translation: CTCRDWGGADTG. The full-length CDR3 reads as CTCRDWGGADTGQLYF.